The entry below describes one T cell receptor beta chain. The antigen it recognizes is unknown. Base qualities are not at hand, and no much larger clone is one base apart. These data originate in a study of siplizumab effects on memory and regulatory T cells (dated by TCRdb to between 2018 and 2021). About the full investigation: The study examined how the anti-CD2 antibody siplizumab affects alloreactive T-cell subsets in allogeneic mixed lymphocyte reactions built from human PBMCs.

The full study reports these points: Greater diversity appeared to be present in unstimulated naive T cells than in memory T cells, and a substantial contribution to the alloresponse seemed to be made by naive cells. Whether proliferating Tregs from siplizumab cultures actually had suppressive function was not functionally confirmed. The cumulative frequency of alloreactive sequences that could be traced back to unstimulated CD4+ memory T cells was significantly reduced by siplizumab. Because sequences at frequencies below about 10^-5 were poorly captured, only a minor fraction of alloreactive clones could be mapped back to unstimulated subsets. In reactions with siplizumab, an average of roughly 69% of mappable alloreactive CD4+ clones were Treg-derived, compared with 25% to 30% in control reactions. A naive or memory phenotype could not be assigned to roughly 80-97% of proliferating CD4+ or CD8+ clones.

Library construction relied on the immunoSEQ multiplex PCR assay. About 10^5 TCR templates per sample were assayed on the deep sequencing platform. Genomic DNA extracted from sorted T cells was used for TCRbeta CDR3 sequencing. For the original study's pipeline: The R programming language was used for the clonal analysis of the TCRbeta CDR3 data. Alloreactive CD4+ and CD8+ clones were defined by comparing unstimulated samples with post-reaction CFSE-low samples. Alloreactive CD4+ clones were assigned to regulatory or non-regulatory origin by matching sequences to sorted unstimulated Treg and non-Treg repertoires. Drawn from immuneACCESS, this table holds only the in-frame rearrangements with V and J called that TCRdb kept. Clones are partly lost; checked studies trace under half to an unresolved V gene and leave the rest unexplained. The DNA gave D and trimming, while V, J and clone size come from that table. In this sample the table shows 100,000 or so clones, roughly 94% of which occur a single time. Around 1.5% of the sample is in the top ten clones.

Sorted unstimulated T cells and proliferating T cells recovered from mixed lymphocyte reactions were subjected to TCRbeta CDR3 sequencing. Fresh whole blood from around 11 HLA-typed healthy donors was used to isolate PBMCs. Unstimulated CD4+ non-regulatory T cells were FACS-sorted to map the origin of alloreactive clones. In the germline V gene, CDR1 corresponds to SGDLS and CDR2 to YYNGEE. The CDR3 measures 15 amino acids from cysteine to phenylalanine. Only the CDR3 portion is preserved as DNA: 45 bases, with reading frame beginning at the first base. Cut back by 0 bases and 4 bases, the V and J ends lie 11 bases apart.

The receptor comes from a human donor in good health. The sequence links TRBV9 to TRBJ2-1; the D gene is unclear. Sequencing used non-Treg CD4+ T cells sorted from blood. The sample's cell subset or site label, in plain terms: FACS-sorted unstimulated CD4+ non-regulatory T cells. In nucleotides, the sequence is TGTGCCAGCAGCGTAGGTGTTACTCGGTACAATGAGCAGTTCTTC. It is translated as CASSVGVTRYNEQFF. The CDR3 plus the reference TRBV9 and TRBJ2-1 genes for the other parts give the full variable domain: DSGVTQTPKHLITATGQRVTLRCSPRSGDLSVYWYQQSLDQGLQFLIQYYNGEERAKGNILERFSAQQFPDLHSELNLSSLELGDSALYFCASSVGVTRYNEQFFGPGTRLTVL.